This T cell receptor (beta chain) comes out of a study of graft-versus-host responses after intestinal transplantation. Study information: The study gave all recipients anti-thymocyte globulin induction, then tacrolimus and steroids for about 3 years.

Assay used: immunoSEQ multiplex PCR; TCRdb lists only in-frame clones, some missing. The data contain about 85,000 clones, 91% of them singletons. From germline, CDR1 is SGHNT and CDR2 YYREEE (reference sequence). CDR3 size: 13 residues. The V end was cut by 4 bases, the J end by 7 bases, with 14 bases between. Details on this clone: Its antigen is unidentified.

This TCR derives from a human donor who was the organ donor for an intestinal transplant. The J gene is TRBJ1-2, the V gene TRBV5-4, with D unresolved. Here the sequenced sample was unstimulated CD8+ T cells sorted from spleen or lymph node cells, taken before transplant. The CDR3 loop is CASSPRGSGGYTF. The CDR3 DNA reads TGTGCCAGCAGCCCCAGAGGGAGTGGTGGCTACACCTTC.